This T cell receptor (beta chain) was captured by sequencing in a study of blood T cell repertoires in COVID-19. Across the whole study: From the United States, Italy and Spain came samples of acute and convalescent COVID-19. PBMCs, B-cell-depleted T cells, or T cells were the source of the cDNA or gDNA that made up the material.

The CDR3 has 15 amino acids. CDR1 is SGHTA and CDR2 is FQGTGA in the germline V gene. The V and J ends lost 2 bases and 4 bases, in that order; junction bases with no gene match: 6. Under the authors' procedure: Counts of nucleated cells, estimated from reference gene primer amplification, were obtained. The assay was immunoSEQ multiplex PCR, and TCRdb's table has in-frame clones only and misses some. For V, J and clone size, that table is used; D and trimming come from the DNA. The repertoire includes 40,000 to 50,000 clones, around four fifths of them detected once, and approximately 5% sits in the top ten.

The chain links TRBV7-3 to TRBJ2-3; 7 nucleotides line up with TRBD2. Sequencing used peripheral blood. This TCR derives from a man between 50 and 59 years old with active COVID-19. The CDR3 sequence is CASSLGLAEADTQYF. CDR3 coding DNA: TGTGCCAGCAGCTTAGGGCTAGCGGAGGCAGATACGCAGTATTTT.